This T cell receptor beta chain was identified during a study of neurological immune-mediated disorders. Trimming stripped 3 bases from V and 2 bases from J, with 5 bases between. This CDR3 is 12 amino acids long. Germline V CDR1 and CDR2: MGHRA, YSYEKL. A 10-nucleotide random UMI tagged transcripts in template-switch 5'RACE cDNA synthesis. TCRdb independently ran MiXCR on the 5' RACE reads; one entry per CDR3 protein. In the table there are about 53,000 distinct CDR3 sequences, approximately 4% of which are singletons. In its sample, this clonotype was seen many times. The sequenced sample consisted of PBMCs. The clonotype comes from a woman under 40 with multiple sclerosis. This sequence joins TRBV4-1 and TRBJ2-7; D is unclear. The CDR3 sequence: CASSHGAYEQYF. The CDR3, as DNA: TGCGCCAGCAGCCACGGAGCCTACGAGCAGTACTTC.